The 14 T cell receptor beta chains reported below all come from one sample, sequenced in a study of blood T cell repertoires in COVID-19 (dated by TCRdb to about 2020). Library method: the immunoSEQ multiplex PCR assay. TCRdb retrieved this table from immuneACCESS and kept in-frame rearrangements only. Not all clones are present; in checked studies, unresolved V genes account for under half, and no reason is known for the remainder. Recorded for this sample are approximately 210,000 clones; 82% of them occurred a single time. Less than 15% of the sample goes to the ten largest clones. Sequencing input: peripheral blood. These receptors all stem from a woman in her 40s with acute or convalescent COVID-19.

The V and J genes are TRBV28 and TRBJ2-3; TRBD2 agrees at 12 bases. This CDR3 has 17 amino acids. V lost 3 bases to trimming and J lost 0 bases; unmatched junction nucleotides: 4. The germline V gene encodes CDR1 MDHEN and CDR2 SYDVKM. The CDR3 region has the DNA TGTGCCAGCAGTTTTGGTCTAGCGGGAGGGAGCACAGATACGCAGTATTTT. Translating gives CASSFGLAGGSTDTQYF.

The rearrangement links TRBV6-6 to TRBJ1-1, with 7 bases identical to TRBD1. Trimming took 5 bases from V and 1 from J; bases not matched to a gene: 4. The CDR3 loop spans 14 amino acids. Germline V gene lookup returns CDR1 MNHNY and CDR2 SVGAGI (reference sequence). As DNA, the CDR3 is TGTGCCAGCAGTGAGACAGGGCGGAACACTGAAGCTTTCTTT. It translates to CASSETGRNTEAFF.

CDR3 in DNA: TGTGCCAGCAGCCAAGGCAGGGGTCCTGGAAACACCATATATTTT. Protein: CASSQGRGPGNTIYF. The rearrangement links TRBV3-1 (or the pseudogene TRBV3-2) to TRBJ1-3; tentative D call: TRBD1 (6 bases). Per the germline V gene, CDR1 is LGHDT and CDR2 is YNNKEL (reference sequence). Trimming took 1 base from V and 2 from J, leaving 9 bases between them. The CDR3 contains 15 residues.

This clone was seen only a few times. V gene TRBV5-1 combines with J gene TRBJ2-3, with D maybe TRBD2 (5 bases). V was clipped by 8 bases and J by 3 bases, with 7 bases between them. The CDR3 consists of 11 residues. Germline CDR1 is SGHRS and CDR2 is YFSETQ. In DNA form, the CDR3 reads TGCGCCAGTCGGAGGACAGATACGCAGTATTTT. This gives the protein CASRRTDTQYF.

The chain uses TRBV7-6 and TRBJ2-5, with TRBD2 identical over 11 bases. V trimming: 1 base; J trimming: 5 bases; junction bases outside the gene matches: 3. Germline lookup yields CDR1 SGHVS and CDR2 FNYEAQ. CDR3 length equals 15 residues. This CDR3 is CASSLGSGGAETQYF. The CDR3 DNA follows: TGTGCCAGCAGCTTAGGTAGCGGGGGGGCTGAGACCCAGTACTTC.

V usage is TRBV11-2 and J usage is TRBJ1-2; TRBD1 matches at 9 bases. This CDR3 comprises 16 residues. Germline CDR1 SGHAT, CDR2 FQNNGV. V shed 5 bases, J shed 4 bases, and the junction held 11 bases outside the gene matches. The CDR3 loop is CASSPYGGQGPYGYTF. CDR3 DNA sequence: TGTGCCAGCAGCCCCTATGGGGGACAGGGCCCCTATGGCTACACCTTC.

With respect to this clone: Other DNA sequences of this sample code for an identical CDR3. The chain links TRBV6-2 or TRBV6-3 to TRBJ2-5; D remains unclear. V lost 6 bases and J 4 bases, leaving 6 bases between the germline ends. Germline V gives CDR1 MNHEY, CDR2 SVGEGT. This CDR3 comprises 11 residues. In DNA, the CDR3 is TGTGCCAGCAGCCCCCGAGAGACCCAGTACTTC. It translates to CASSPRETQYF.

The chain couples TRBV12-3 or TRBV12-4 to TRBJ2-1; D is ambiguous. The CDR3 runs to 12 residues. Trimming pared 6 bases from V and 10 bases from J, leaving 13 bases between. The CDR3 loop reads CASSRKSYEQFF. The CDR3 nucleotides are TGTGCCAGCAGCCGTAAGAGCTACGAGCAGTTCTTC.

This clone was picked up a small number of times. DNA of the CDR3: TGCGCCAGCACCCCAGCGGGAGTTGTCGGGGAGCTGTTTTTT. This gives the protein CASTPAGVVGELFF. The rearrangement uses TRBV5-1 and TRBJ2-2; TRBD2 matches at 8 bases. The junction had 8 bases not matched to a gene; V was cut back by 6 bases and J by 7 bases. The CDR3 length is 14 residues. Germline CDR1 SGHRS, CDR2 YFSETQ.

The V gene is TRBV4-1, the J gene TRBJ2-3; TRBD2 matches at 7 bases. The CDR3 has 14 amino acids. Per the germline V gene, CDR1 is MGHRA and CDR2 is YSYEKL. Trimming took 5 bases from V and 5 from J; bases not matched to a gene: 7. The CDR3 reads CASSLSPGGDTQYF. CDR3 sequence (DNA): TGCGCCAGCAGCTTATCCCCGGGAGGAGATACGCAGTATTTT.

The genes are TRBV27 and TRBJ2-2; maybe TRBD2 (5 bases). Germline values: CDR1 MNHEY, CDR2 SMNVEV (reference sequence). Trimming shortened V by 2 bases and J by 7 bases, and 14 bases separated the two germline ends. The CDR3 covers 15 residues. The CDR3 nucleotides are TGTGCCAGCAGTTTAGGGTGGCTAGGAGGCGGGGAGCTGTTTTTT. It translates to CASSLGWLGGGELFF.

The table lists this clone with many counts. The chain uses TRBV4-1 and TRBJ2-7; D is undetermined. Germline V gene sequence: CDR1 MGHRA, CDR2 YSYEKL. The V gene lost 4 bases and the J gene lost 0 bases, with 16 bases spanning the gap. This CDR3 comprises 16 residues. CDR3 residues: CASSPRLEQSSYEQYF. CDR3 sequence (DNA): TGCGCCAGCAGCCCCCGGCTGGAACAGAGCTCCTACGAGCAGTACTTC.

CDR3 nucleotides: TGTGCCAGCAGTGCCAAGGACAGTTCACCCCTCCACTTT. Translating it yields CASSAKDSSPLHF. The V gene is TRBV25-1, the J gene TRBJ1-6; maybe TRBD1 (6 bases). Germline V CDR1 and CDR2: MGHDK, SYGVNS. V lost 4 bases to trimming and J lost 9 bases, with 10 bases between them. The CDR3 extends over 13 amino acids.

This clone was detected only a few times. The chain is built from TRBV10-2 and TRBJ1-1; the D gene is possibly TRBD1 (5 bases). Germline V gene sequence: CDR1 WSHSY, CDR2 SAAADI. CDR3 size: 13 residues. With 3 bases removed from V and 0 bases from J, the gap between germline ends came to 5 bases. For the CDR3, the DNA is TGCGCCAGCAGTGAACAGGTGAACACTGAAGCTTTCTTT. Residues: CASSEQVNTEAFF.